A selection of T cell receptor beta chains follows, all from one sample in a study of blood T cell repertoires in COVID-19. TCRdb's copy holds only in-frame clones and misses some; the assay was immunoSEQ multiplex PCR. The sample has 250,000 or so clones; approximately 90% are singletons. Material: PBMCs or T cells enriched from blood (not recorded which). These receptors all come from a woman in her twenties or thirties with acute COVID-19. Both conserved end residues are part of each CDR3. Each record gives: CDR3 protein, CDR3 DNA, clone size, J gene, D gene, CDR3 length, V gene. The D gene is left open where the match is weak. Some rows mark clone size as missing; the rest say once, few, many or name a class of expanded clone.

cdr3_aa: CASAPSSGTVYNEQFF
cdr3_nt: TGCGCCAGCGCTCCCAGCAGTGGGACAGTTTACAATGAGCAGTTCTTC
clone_size: once
j_call: TRBJ2-1
d_call: TRBD1
cdr3_length: 16
v_call: TRBV23-1

cdr3_aa: CASSRTRQMLGAREKLFF
cdr3_nt: TGTGCCAGCAGCCGGACCCGCCAGATGTTAGGGGCCCGTGAAAAACTGTTTTTT
clone_size: NA
j_call: TRBJ1-4
d_call: NA
cdr3_length: 18
v_call: TRBV27

cdr3_aa: CASSSGLQRNTGELFF
cdr3_nt: TGTGCCAGTAGTTCGGGACTACAGAGAAACACCGGGGAGCTGTTTTTT
clone_size: once
j_call: TRBJ2-2
d_call: TRBD2
cdr3_length: 16
v_call: TRBV19

cdr3_aa: CAWRGSGGQPQHF
cdr3_nt: TGTGCCTGGAGAGGGTCAGGGGGTCAGCCCCAGCATTTT
clone_size: NA
j_call: TRBJ1-5
d_call: TRBD1
cdr3_length: 13
v_call: TRBV30

cdr3_aa: CASRQGASTDTQYF
cdr3_nt: TGCGCCAGCAGACAGGGGGCGTCGACAGATACGCAGTATTTT
clone_size: NA
j_call: TRBJ2-3
d_call: TRBD1
cdr3_length: 14
v_call: TRBV5-1

cdr3_aa: CASSEGLAGTDTQYF
cdr3_nt: TGTGCCAGCAGTGAAGGGCTAGCGGGCACAGATACGCAGTATTTT
clone_size: NA
j_call: TRBJ2-3
d_call: TRBD2
cdr3_length: 15
v_call: TRBV2

cdr3_aa: CASSVGLLNTEAFF
cdr3_nt: TGTGCCAGCAGCGTAGGTCTATTGAACACTGAAGCTTTCTTT
clone_size: once
j_call: TRBJ1-1
d_call: NA
cdr3_length: 14
v_call: TRBV9

cdr3_aa: CASSPSVGVLDTQYF
cdr3_nt: TGTGCCAGCTCACCAAGCGTGGGAGTCCTAGATACGCAGTATTTT
clone_size: NA
j_call: TRBJ2-3
d_call: NA
cdr3_length: 15
v_call: TRBV18

cdr3_aa: CASSLVGAYEQYF
cdr3_nt: TGTGCCAGCAGCTTAGTAGGGGCGTACGAGCAGTACTTC
clone_size: NA
j_call: TRBJ2-7
d_call: NA
cdr3_length: 13
v_call: TRBV7-9

cdr3_aa: CASRSLTGELFF
cdr3_nt: TGTGCCAGCAGGAGCCTCACCGGGGAGCTGTTTTTT
clone_size: NA
j_call: TRBJ2-2
d_call: NA
cdr3_length: 12
v_call: TRBV11-3

cdr3_aa: CASSETENPTKQYF
cdr3_nt: TGTGCCAGCAGTGAAACGGAGAATCCTACGAAACAGTACTTC
clone_size: NA
j_call: TRBJ2-7
d_call: NA
cdr3_length: 14
v_call: TRBV2

cdr3_aa: CASTLGTTSTDTQYF
cdr3_nt: TGTGCCAGCACCCTCGGGACAACTAGCACAGATACGCAGTATTTT
clone_size: NA
j_call: TRBJ2-3
d_call: NA
cdr3_length: 15
v_call: TRBV6-5

cdr3_aa: CASSVVDSHNSPLHF
cdr3_nt: TGTGCCAGCAGCGTAGTGGACAGTCACAATTCACCCCTCCACTTT
clone_size: NA
j_call: TRBJ1-6
d_call: NA
cdr3_length: 15
v_call: TRBV9

cdr3_aa: CASSPTGTGRDEQYF
cdr3_nt: TGTGCCAGCAGTCCGACCGGGACAGGGCGTGACGAGCAGTACTTC
clone_size: NA
j_call: TRBJ2-7
d_call: TRBD1
cdr3_length: 15
v_call: TRBV6-5

cdr3_aa: CASSASGGSTDTQYF
cdr3_nt: TGTGCCAGCAGCGCCAGCGGCGGGAGCACAGATACGCAGTATTTT
clone_size: NA
j_call: TRBJ2-3
d_call: NA
cdr3_length: 15
v_call: TRBV7-3

cdr3_aa: CASSQTGRVDTGELFF
cdr3_nt: TGTGCCAGCTCCCAAACGGGCAGGGTCGACACCGGGGAGCTGTTTTTT
clone_size: once
j_call: TRBJ2-2
d_call: NA
cdr3_length: 16
v_call: TRBV25-1

cdr3_aa: CASSLLTQGFTDTQYF
cdr3_nt: TGTGCCAGCAGCTTACTTACGCAGGGGTTCACAGATACGCAGTATTTT
clone_size: once
j_call: TRBJ2-3
d_call: NA
cdr3_length: 16
v_call: TRBV7-9

cdr3_aa: CSVGDRGEKLFF
cdr3_nt: TGCAGCGTTGGGGACAGGGGTGAAAAACTGTTTTTT
clone_size: NA
j_call: TRBJ1-4
d_call: TRBD1
cdr3_length: 12
v_call: TRBV29-1

cdr3_aa: CASSPPTHNSPLHF
cdr3_nt: TGTGCCAGCAGCCCCCCGACTCATAATTCACCCCTCCACTTT
clone_size: NA
j_call: TRBJ1-6
d_call: NA
cdr3_length: 14
v_call: TRBV3-1/TRBV3-2

cdr3_aa: CATLPPGGVSDTQYF
cdr3_nt: TGTGCCACCCTACCCCCAGGGGGTGTTTCAGATACGCAGTATTTT
clone_size: once
j_call: TRBJ2-3
d_call: TRBD1
cdr3_length: 15
v_call: TRBV28

cdr3_aa: CASSSGTGDGYTF
cdr3_nt: TGCGCCAGCAGCTCCGGGACAGGGGATGGCTACACCTTC
clone_size: NA
j_call: TRBJ1-2
d_call: TRBD1
cdr3_length: 13
v_call: TRBV4-1

cdr3_aa: CASSESIRVIGGELFF
cdr3_nt: TGTGCCAGCAGTGAATCCATCAGGGTTATTGGCGGGGAGCTGTTTTTT
clone_size: NA
j_call: TRBJ2-2
d_call: NA
cdr3_length: 16
v_call: TRBV2

cdr3_aa: CASSSSGPQHF
cdr3_nt: TGTGCCAGCAGTTCCAGCGGGCCCCAGCATTTT
clone_size: NA
j_call: TRBJ1-5
d_call: NA
cdr3_length: 11
v_call: TRBV28

cdr3_aa: CASSPTGNEQFF
cdr3_nt: TGCGCCAGCAGCCCCACGGGGAATGAGCAGTTCTTC
clone_size: NA
j_call: TRBJ2-1
d_call: NA
cdr3_length: 12
v_call: TRBV4-1

cdr3_aa: CATSVQDRADEQFF
cdr3_nt: TGTGCCACCAGTGTACAGGACAGGGCAGATGAGCAGTTCTTC
clone_size: NA
j_call: TRBJ2-1
d_call: TRBD1
cdr3_length: 14
v_call: TRBV24-1

cdr3_aa: CASSEWDRSYEQYF
cdr3_nt: TGTGCCAGCAGTGAATGGGACAGGTCCTACGAGCAGTACTTC
clone_size: NA
j_call: TRBJ2-7
d_call: TRBD1
cdr3_length: 14
v_call: TRBV6-1

cdr3_aa: CASSADRLEEQYF
cdr3_nt: TGTGCCAGTAGCGCTGATAGGCTGGAGGAGCAGTACTTC
clone_size: NA
j_call: TRBJ2-7
d_call: NA
cdr3_length: 13
v_call: TRBV19

cdr3_aa: CASSSGLEPHGYTF
cdr3_nt: TGTGCCAGCAGCTCCGGACTCGAACCCCATGGCTACACCTTC
clone_size: once
j_call: TRBJ1-2
d_call: NA
cdr3_length: 14
v_call: TRBV7-9

cdr3_aa: CASMRSGGGETQYF
cdr3_nt: TGTGCCAGCATGCGGTCAGGGGGTGGAGAGACCCAGTACTTC
clone_size: NA
j_call: TRBJ2-5
d_call: TRBD1
cdr3_length: 14
v_call: TRBV2

cdr3_aa: CASSLAGGGTEAFF
cdr3_nt: TGTGCCAGCAGCCTAGCGGGCGGGGGCACTGAAGCTTTCTTT
clone_size: NA
j_call: TRBJ1-1
d_call: NA
cdr3_length: 14
v_call: TRBV7-2

cdr3_aa: CASSTQPGLSTDTQYF
cdr3_nt: TGTGCCAGCAGTACCCAGCCGGGACTCAGCACAGATACGCAGTATTTT
clone_size: NA
j_call: TRBJ2-3
d_call: NA
cdr3_length: 16
v_call: TRBV7-2

cdr3_aa: CASSNSRDISSYEQYF
cdr3_nt: TGTGCCAGCAGCAATTCCCGGGACATCAGCTCCTACGAGCAGTACTTC
clone_size: NA
j_call: TRBJ2-7
d_call: NA
cdr3_length: 16
v_call: TRBV21-1

cdr3_aa: CASRDARGSYEQYF
cdr3_nt: TGTGCCAGCAGGGACGCCAGGGGCTCCTACGAGCAGTACTTC
clone_size: NA
j_call: TRBJ2-7
d_call: NA
cdr3_length: 14
v_call: TRBV6-5

cdr3_aa: CASSLGDRGRDYGYTF
cdr3_nt: TGTGCCAGCAGCTTAGGGGACAGGGGGCGCGACTATGGCTACACCTTC
clone_size: once
j_call: TRBJ1-2
d_call: TRBD1
cdr3_length: 16
v_call: TRBV11-2

cdr3_aa: CASSAGGPRETQYF
cdr3_nt: TGTGCCAGCAGTGCTGGAGGGCCCCGGGAGACCCAGTACTTC
clone_size: once
j_call: TRBJ2-5
d_call: NA
cdr3_length: 14
v_call: TRBV28

cdr3_aa: CASSGAGQGFPPQHF
cdr3_nt: TGTGCCAGCTCAGGGGCGGGACAGGGGTTTCCGCCCCAGCATTTT
clone_size: NA
j_call: TRBJ1-5
d_call: TRBD1
cdr3_length: 15
v_call: TRBV18

cdr3_aa: CSVEGQQNTEAFF
cdr3_nt: TGCAGCGTTGAGGGACAGCAGAACACTGAAGCTTTCTTT
clone_size: once
j_call: TRBJ1-1
d_call: TRBD1
cdr3_length: 13
v_call: TRBV29-1

cdr3_aa: CASSSTGYNEQFF
cdr3_nt: TGTGCCAGCAGCTCGACAGGGTACAATGAGCAGTTCTTC
clone_size: NA
j_call: TRBJ2-1
d_call: TRBD1
cdr3_length: 13
v_call: TRBV7-3

cdr3_aa: CASSTLSGQGSYEQYF
cdr3_nt: TGCGCCAGCAGCACTTTGTCGGGACAGGGGTCCTACGAGCAGTACTTC
clone_size: few
j_call: TRBJ2-7
d_call: TRBD1
cdr3_length: 16
v_call: TRBV4-1

cdr3_aa: CASSLNQPQHF
cdr3_nt: TGTGCCAGCTCTCTCAATCAGCCCCAGCATTTT
clone_size: NA
j_call: TRBJ1-5
d_call: NA
cdr3_length: 11
v_call: TRBV18